These T cell receptor beta chains were read from a single sample in a study of patients and donors after allogeneic stem cell transplantation. TCRdb re-called the RT-PCR reads with MiXCR, one entry per CDR3 protein. The sample lists around 70,000 distinct CDR3 sequences, 26% occurring once. Sequencing used blood, either unsorted or a sorted T cell fraction (not recorded which). The receptors come from a human donor who was either an allogeneic HSCT recipient or a stem cell or donor lymphocyte infusion donor (not recorded which). It is not recorded whose cells these are; they may come from a transplant donor. Each CDR3 is given with its conserved first and last residue. The D gene is left open where the match is weak. Clone size is not always given. Where it is, it says once, few, many or a class for expanded clones.

j_call: TRBJ2-1
d_call: NA
clone_size: NA
v_call: TRBV7-7
cdr3_nt: TGTGCTAGCAGCTTAGCGGTGGGTAGCGGCCAATACAATGAGCAGTTCTTC
cdr3_aa: CASSLAVGSGQYNEQFF

j_call: TRBJ1-3
d_call: NA
clone_size: few
v_call: TRBV12-3/TRBV12-4
cdr3_nt: TGTGCCAGCAGTTTCTGGACATCGTACGGAAACACCATATATTTT
cdr3_aa: CASSFWTSYGNTIYF

j_call: TRBJ2-5
d_call: NA
clone_size: NA
v_call: TRBV29-1
cdr3_nt: TGCAGCGTTGAAGATAGGACAATTCAAGAGACCCAGTACTTC
cdr3_aa: CSVEDRTIQETQYF

j_call: TRBJ2-1
d_call: NA
clone_size: NA
v_call: TRBV20-1
cdr3_nt: TGCAGTGCTAGGGGACGGTACAATGAGCAGTTCTTC
cdr3_aa: CSARGRYNEQFF

j_call: TRBJ1-2
d_call: NA
clone_size: NA
v_call: TRBV5-1
cdr3_nt: TGCGCCAGCAGCCAGGGACGCATCTATGGCTACACCTTC
cdr3_aa: CASSQGRIYGYTF

j_call: TRBJ1-1
d_call: TRBD1
clone_size: medium-sized
v_call: TRBV15
cdr3_nt: TGTGCCACCAGCCCTCAAAATCCGACAGGGGGGAACACTGAAGCTTTCTTT
cdr3_aa: CATSPQNPTGGNTEAFF

j_call: TRBJ1-2
d_call: NA
clone_size: few
v_call: TRBV7-2
cdr3_nt: TGTGCCAGCAGCTTAGCAGGGGCCTACTATGGCTACACCTTC
cdr3_aa: CASSLAGAYYGYTF

j_call: TRBJ1-2
d_call: NA
clone_size: NA
v_call: TRBV20-1
cdr3_nt: TGCAGTGCTAGAATGGGGTCTGGCTACACCTTC
cdr3_aa: CSARMGSGYTF

j_call: TRBJ1-1
d_call: NA
clone_size: NA
v_call: TRBV27
cdr3_nt: TGTGCCAGCAGTGCCCTAGGGGGGCACACTGAAGCTTTCTTT
cdr3_aa: CASSALGGHTEAFF

j_call: TRBJ1-1
d_call: NA
clone_size: NA
v_call: TRBV20-1
cdr3_nt: TGCAGTGCTACCTGGACCCCGAACACTGAAGCTTTCTTT
cdr3_aa: CSATWTPNTEAFF

j_call: TRBJ1-1
d_call: TRBD1
clone_size: many
v_call: TRBV5-1
cdr3_nt: TGCGCCAGCAGTTATACAGGGGGAACGACTGAAGCTTTCTTT
cdr3_aa: CASSYTGGTTEAFF

j_call: TRBJ1-6
d_call: NA
clone_size: few
v_call: TRBV12-3/TRBV12-4
cdr3_nt: TGTGCCAGCAGTTTGGGTTTCGTTAATTCACCCCTCCACTTT
cdr3_aa: CASSLGFVNSPLHF

j_call: TRBJ1-1
d_call: NA
clone_size: NA
v_call: TRBV7-4
cdr3_nt: TGTGCCAGCAGCGAACGGACAGCGGGGGACACTGAAGCTTTCTTT
cdr3_aa: CASSERTAGDTEAFF

j_call: TRBJ2-7
d_call: NA
clone_size: NA
v_call: TRBV20-1
cdr3_nt: TGCAGTGCTAGAGATCGATCCTACGAGCAGTACTTC
cdr3_aa: CSARDRSYEQYF

j_call: TRBJ1-5
d_call: TRBD1
clone_size: NA
v_call: TRBV12-3/TRBV12-4
cdr3_nt: TGTGCCAGCAGTTCCCGACAGGGGGCCAATCAGCCCCAGCATTTT
cdr3_aa: CASSSRQGANQPQHF

j_call: TRBJ2-7
d_call: TRBD1
clone_size: NA
v_call: TRBV20-1
cdr3_nt: TGCAGTGCTAGAAGGGACAGGGTAACCTACGAGCAGTACTTC
cdr3_aa: CSARRDRVTYEQYF

j_call: TRBJ1-1
d_call: TRBD1
clone_size: few
v_call: TRBV13
cdr3_nt: TGTGCCAGCAGCTTGGGGGACAGTTTCCCTGAAGCTTTCTTT
cdr3_aa: CASSLGDSFPEAFF

j_call: TRBJ2-7
d_call: NA
clone_size: NA
v_call: TRBV6-2/TRBV6-3
cdr3_nt: TGTGCCAGCAGTTACCGTCGGGTAGCGGACATCTACGAGCAGTACTTC
cdr3_aa: CASSYRRVADIYEQYF

j_call: TRBJ2-3
d_call: NA
clone_size: NA
v_call: TRBV9
cdr3_nt: TGTGCCAGCAGCGCTTGGACACCAACGCAGTATTTT
cdr3_aa: CASSAWTPTQYF

j_call: TRBJ2-1
d_call: NA
clone_size: many
v_call: TRBV6-6
cdr3_nt: TGTGCCAGCAGACCCCTCGGGGCCCTCCAGTTCTTC
cdr3_aa: CASRPLGALQFF

j_call: TRBJ2-5
d_call: TRBD2
clone_size: few
v_call: TRBV5-5
cdr3_nt: TGTGCCAGCAGCCCCCCGGGACTAGCGGGGCAAGAGACCCAGTACTTC
cdr3_aa: CASSPPGLAGQETQYF

j_call: TRBJ2-3
d_call: TRBD2
clone_size: few
v_call: TRBV3-1
cdr3_nt: TGTGCCAGCAGCGGGGGACTAGCGAGCACAGATACGCAGTATTTT
cdr3_aa: CASSGGLASTDTQYF

j_call: TRBJ1-6
d_call: NA
clone_size: many
v_call: TRBV20-1
cdr3_nt: TGCAGTGCCTTAAATCCGGGACACGACTATAATTCACCCCTCCACTTT
cdr3_aa: CSALNPGHDYNSPLHF

j_call: TRBJ1-1
d_call: TRBD1
clone_size: NA
v_call: TRBV5-4
cdr3_nt: TGTGCCAGCAGCCTAACTATGCGACAGGGATCAGAAGCTTTCTTT
cdr3_aa: CASSLTMRQGSEAFF

j_call: TRBJ1-1
d_call: NA
clone_size: medium-sized
v_call: TRBV10-3
cdr3_nt: TGTGCCATCAGCTTGACAGTCGGCGACACTGAAGCTTTCTTT
cdr3_aa: CAISLTVGDTEAFF

j_call: TRBJ1-1
d_call: NA
clone_size: NA
v_call: TRBV19
cdr3_nt: TGTGCCCGTGAAGTAGGGACCGAGGGCCCAGGCCTGAACACTGAAGCTTTCTTT
cdr3_aa: CAREVGTEGPGLNTEAFF

j_call: TRBJ1-1
d_call: NA
clone_size: few
v_call: TRBV19
cdr3_nt: TGTGCCAGTAGATTACAGGGTACGAACACTGAAGCTTTCTTT
cdr3_aa: CASRLQGTNTEAFF